The source of this T cell receptor (beta chain) is a study of T-cell reconstitution after alpha-beta-depleted transplantation in children. This clonotype was detected only a few times. As it was prepared, the TCRbeta library received unique molecular identifiers. From the PCR reads, TCRdb called clonotypes with MiXCR, one entry per CDR3 protein. Here the sample spans about 610,000 distinct CDR3 sequences, over 20% being singletons. Sample: PBMCs, taken before TCRalphabeta/CD19-depleted stem cell transplant. This clonotype was obtained from a boy under three years old with Wiskott-Aldrich syndrome, due to receive a stem cell transplant.

The CDR3 DNA reads as TGCGCCAGCAGCTTGGGGGGGTTTTCAGATACGCAGTATTTT. Translated, it gives CASSLGGFSDTQYF. The chain employs TRBV5-1 and TRBJ2-3; D possibly uses TRBD1 or TRBD2 (5 bases each). The germline V gene encodes CDR1 SGHRS and CDR2 YFSETQ. The CDR3 extends over 14 amino acids. Trimming cost V 0 bases and J 4 bases, with 9 bases left between them. Full variable domain (missing parts from reference TRBV5-1 and TRBJ2-3): KAGVTQTPRYLIKTRGQQVTLSCSPISGHRSVSWYQQTPGQGLQFLFEYFSETQRNKGNFPGRFSGRQFSNSRSEMNVSTLELGDSALYLCASSLGGFSDTQYFGPGTRLTVL.